Sequencing of this T cell receptor (beta chain) was carried out in a study of T cell changes during pregnancy in multiple sclerosis. Some clones are missing from TCRdb's copy, which holds only in-frame ones; the method was immunoSEQ multiplex PCR. The sample has tens of thousands of clones; more than 90% are singletons. Losses at the gene ends were 3 bases for V and 2 bases for J; bases not matched to a gene: 11. CDR1 and CDR2 (germline): SGHNT, YYREEE (reference sequence). The CDR3 totals 17 residues. The TCR was taken from a female donor in good health, enrolled as a control in a pregnancy study. The genes are TRBV5-4 and TRBJ2-1, with 7 bases identical to TRBD1. The sequencing used peripheral blood, collected after pregnancy. The CDR3 spells CASSSPKTGHAYNEQFF. The CDR3 region has the DNA TGTGCCAGCAGCTCACCAAAGACAGGGCACGCCTACAATGAGCAGTTCTTC.